This T cell receptor (beta chain) emerged from a study of blood T cell repertoires in COVID-19. For the study at large: COVID-19 samples collected from the United States, Italy and Spain covered acute and convalescent phases.

Profiling relied on immunoSEQ multiplex PCR, and the TCRdb table lists in-frame clones only, not all of them. The sample includes under 300,000 clones, 65% to 90% of them seen just once. The sample was peripheral blood. This sequence was found in a man in his forties who had recovered from COVID-19.

The CDR3 bases are TGTGCCAGTAGTATTTCGCGTCATTGGTATTCACCCCTCCACTTT. This translates into CASSISRHWYSPLHF. The chain joins TRBV19 to TRBJ1-6; no firm D call. Germline assignment: CDR1 LNHDA and CDR2 SQIVND (reference sequence). This CDR3 has 15 amino acids. With 3 bases removed from V and 8 bases from J, the gap between germline ends came to 14 bases.